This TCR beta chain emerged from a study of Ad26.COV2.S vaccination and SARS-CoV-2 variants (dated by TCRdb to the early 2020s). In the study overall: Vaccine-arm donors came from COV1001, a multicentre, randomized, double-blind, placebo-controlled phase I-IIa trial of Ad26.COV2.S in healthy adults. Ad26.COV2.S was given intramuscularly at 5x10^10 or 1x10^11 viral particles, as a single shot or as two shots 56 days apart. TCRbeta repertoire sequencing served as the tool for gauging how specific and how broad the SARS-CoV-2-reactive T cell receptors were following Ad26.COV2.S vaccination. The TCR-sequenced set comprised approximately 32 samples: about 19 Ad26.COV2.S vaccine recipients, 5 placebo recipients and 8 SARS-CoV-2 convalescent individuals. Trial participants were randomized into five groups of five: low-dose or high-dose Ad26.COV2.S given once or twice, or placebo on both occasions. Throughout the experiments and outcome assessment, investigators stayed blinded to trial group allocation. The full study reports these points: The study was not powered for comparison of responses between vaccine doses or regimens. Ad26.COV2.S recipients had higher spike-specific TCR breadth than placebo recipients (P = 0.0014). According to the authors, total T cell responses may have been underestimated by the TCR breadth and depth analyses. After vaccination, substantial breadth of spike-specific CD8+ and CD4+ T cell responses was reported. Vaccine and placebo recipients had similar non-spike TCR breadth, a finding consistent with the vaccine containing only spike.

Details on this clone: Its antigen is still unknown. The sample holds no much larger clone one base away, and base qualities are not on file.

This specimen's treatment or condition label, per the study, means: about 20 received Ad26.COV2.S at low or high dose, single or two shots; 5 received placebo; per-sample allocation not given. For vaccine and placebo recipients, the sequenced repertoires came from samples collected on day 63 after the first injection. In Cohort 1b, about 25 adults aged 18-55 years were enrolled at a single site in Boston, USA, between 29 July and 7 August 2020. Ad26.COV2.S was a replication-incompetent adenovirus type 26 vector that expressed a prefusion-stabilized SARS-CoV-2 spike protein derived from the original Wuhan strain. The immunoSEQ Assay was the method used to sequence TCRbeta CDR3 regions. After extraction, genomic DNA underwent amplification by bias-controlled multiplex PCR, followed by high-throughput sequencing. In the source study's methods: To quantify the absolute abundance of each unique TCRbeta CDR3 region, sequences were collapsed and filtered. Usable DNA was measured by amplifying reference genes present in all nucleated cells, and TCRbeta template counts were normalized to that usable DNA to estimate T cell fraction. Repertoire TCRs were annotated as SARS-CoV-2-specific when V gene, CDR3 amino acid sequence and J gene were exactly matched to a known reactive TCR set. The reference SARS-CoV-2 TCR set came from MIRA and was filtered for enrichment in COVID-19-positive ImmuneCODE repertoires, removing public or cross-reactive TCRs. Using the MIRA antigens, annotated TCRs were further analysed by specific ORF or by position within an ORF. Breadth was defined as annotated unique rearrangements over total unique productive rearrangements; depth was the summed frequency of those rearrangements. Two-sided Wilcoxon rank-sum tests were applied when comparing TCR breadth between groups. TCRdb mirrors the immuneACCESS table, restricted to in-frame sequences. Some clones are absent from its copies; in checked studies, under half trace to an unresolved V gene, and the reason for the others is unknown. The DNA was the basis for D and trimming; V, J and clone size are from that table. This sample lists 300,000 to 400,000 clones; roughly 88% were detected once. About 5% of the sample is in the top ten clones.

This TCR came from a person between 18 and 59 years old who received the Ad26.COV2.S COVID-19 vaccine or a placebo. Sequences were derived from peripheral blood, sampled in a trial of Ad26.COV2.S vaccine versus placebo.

For the CDR3, the sequence is CASSPQGSPGGEQFF. The base sequence is TGTGCCAGCAGCCCACAAGGATCCCCGGGAGGGGAGCAGTTCTTC. The V and J genes are TRBV2 and TRBJ2-1, and TRBD2 aligns with 8 junction nucleotides. CDR1 and CDR2, looked up from the germline V gene, are SNHLY and FYNNEI. The germline V end is reduced by 6 bases and the J end by 10 bases; junction bases left unmatched: 14. The cysteine opens and the phenylalanine closes a CDR3 of 15 amino acids. CDR3 DNA is the only sequence kept; it has 45 bases, read in frame from the first base.